This T cell receptor (beta chain) was captured by sequencing in a study of blood T cell repertoires in COVID-19. Study information: Sites in the United States, Italy and Spain provided acute and convalescent COVID-19 samples.

Losses at the gene ends were 2 bases for V and 3 bases for J; bases not matched to a gene: 10. The CDR3 covers 18 residues. CDR1 and CDR2 (germline): MNHEY, SVGEGT. The data were produced by immunoSEQ multiplex PCR, yet TCRdb's version contains in-frame clones alone and is incomplete. The sample has about 200,000 clones, 70% to 90% seen once. V and J are TRBV6-2 or TRBV6-3 and TRBJ2-7; 13 nucleotides agree with TRBD2. Input material: peripheral blood. The sequence was obtained from an elderly woman with acute or convalescent COVID-19. CDR3 coding DNA: TGTGCCAGCAGTTACGGCGGACTAGCGGGGGATAGATTCTACGAGCAGTACTTC. It yields the protein CASSYGGLAGDRFYEQYF.